These T cell receptor beta chains were read from a single sample in a study of cytomegalovirus exposure and HLA in healthy donors. Method: immunoSEQ multiplex PCR; TCRdb's copy keeps in-frame clones and lacks some. The sample has about 210,000 clones, around 86% seen once. The specimen sequenced was PBMCs. These receptors were collected from a woman in her 50s in good health and CMV-seropositive. Both conserved end residues are part of each CDR3. The order of the fields is J gene, clone size, D gene, V gene, CDR3 DNA, CDR3 protein. A D gene is named only where the DNA matches it firmly. Rows give clone size only sometimes, using once, few, many, or a class for an expanded clone.

TRBJ2-3 | - | - | TRBV28 | TGTGCCAGCAGTTCGGGGGGCAGCGACCAAGATACGCAGTATTTT | CASSSGGSDQDTQYF
TRBJ2-6 | - | - | TRBV5-1 | TGCGCCAGCAGCCATCAGGATTCTGGGGCCAACGTCCTGACTTTC | CASSHQDSGANVLTF
TRBJ1-2 | - | - | TRBV4-1 | TGCGCCAGCAGCCGCTCGACAGCTAACTATGGCTACACCTTC | CASSRSTANYGYTF
TRBJ1-2 | - | - | TRBV29-1 | TGCAGCGTTGAGTGGCAGGGAGGGGGCTACACCTTC | CSVEWQGGGYTF
TRBJ1-2 | - | - | TRBV5-1 | TGCGCCAGCAGCTTATACGGGCAGGGCGATGGCTACACCTTC | CASSLYGQGDGYTF
TRBJ2-2 | - | - | TRBV27 | TGTGCCAGCAGGGTTATAGAGAACACCGGGGAGCTGTTTTTT | CASRVIENTGELFF
TRBJ1-4 | - | TRBD1 | TRBV6-1 | TGTGCCAGCAAAAGACAGGGAGGTGAAAAACTGTTTTTT | CASKRQGGEKLFF
TRBJ2-3 | - | TRBD1 | TRBV5-1 | TGCGCCAGCAGCCCCAGGGGACAGCCTAGCACAGATACGCAGTATTTT | CASSPRGQPSTDTQYF
TRBJ1-1 | - | TRBD1 | TRBV30 | TGTGCCTGGAGTGGAGACAGGGGAACGACTGAAGCTTTCTTT | CAWSGDRGTTEAFF
TRBJ1-2 | - | - | TRBV5-1 | TGCGCCAGCAGCCCCCCGGGTGGTTATGGCTACACCTTC | CASSPPGGYGYTF
TRBJ2-1 | - | - | TRBV5-4 | TGTGCCAGCAGCTTGGCGGGTGTAAACAGGTGGGGCAATGAGCAGTTCTTC | CASSLAGVNRWGNEQFF
TRBJ2-5 | - | TRBD1 | TRBV2 | TGTGCCAGCAATACAGGGGGCGGGGGACCGACCCAGTACTTC | CASNTGGGGPTQYF
TRBJ2-7 | - | - | TRBV7-9 | TGTGCCAGCAGCTCTCTGAGCTCCTACGAGCAGTACTTC | CASSSLSSYEQYF
TRBJ2-3 | - | TRBD1 | TRBV9 | TGTGCCAGCAGCTCCAGGGGGCTTGGGGGGGATACGCAGTATTTT | CASSSRGLGGDTQYF
TRBJ2-7 | - | TRBD1 | TRBV15 | TGTGCCACCAGCAAGGGGGCCGGGACGGCCTACGAGCAGTACTTC | CATSKGAGTAYEQYF
TRBJ1-2 | - | - | TRBV5-1 | TGCGCCAGCAGCTCCGGAGGTAATAACTATGGCTACACCTTC | CASSSGGNNYGYTF
TRBJ1-6 | - | TRBD1 | TRBV28 | TGCGCCAGCCTGGGACAGGGACTGGGCTCCTATAATTCACCCCTCCACTTT | CASLGQGLGSYNSPLHF
TRBJ2-1 | - | - | TRBV7-9 | TGTTCCAGCAGTCCCGCGGTAGGAGGGGGCCGAAATGAGCAGTTCTTC | CSSSPAVGGGRNEQFF
TRBJ1-5 | - | - | TRBV6-4 | TGTGCCAGCAGTGAGAGGGTAGGACAGCCCCAGCATTTT | CASSERVGQPQHF
TRBJ2-3 | few | - | TRBV12-5 | TGTGCTAGTGGTTTGGCCCCGGGACTGGGAGGATCAAATACGCAGTATTTT | CASGLAPGLGGSNTQYF
TRBJ2-7 | - | TRBD2 | TRBV7-9 | TGTGCCAGCAGCCCCGGACTAGCGGGGGGCCAAATATCCTACGAGCAGTACTTC | CASSPGLAGGQISYEQYF
TRBJ2-2 | - | - | TRBV27 | TGTGCCAGCAGTTTAGACAAGGCGAACACCGGGGAGCTGTTTTTT | CASSLDKANTGELFF
TRBJ1-5 | - | TRBD1 | TRBV5-8 | TGTGCCAGCAGCCACGGACAGGGCAATCAGCCCCAGCATTTT | CASSHGQGNQPQHF